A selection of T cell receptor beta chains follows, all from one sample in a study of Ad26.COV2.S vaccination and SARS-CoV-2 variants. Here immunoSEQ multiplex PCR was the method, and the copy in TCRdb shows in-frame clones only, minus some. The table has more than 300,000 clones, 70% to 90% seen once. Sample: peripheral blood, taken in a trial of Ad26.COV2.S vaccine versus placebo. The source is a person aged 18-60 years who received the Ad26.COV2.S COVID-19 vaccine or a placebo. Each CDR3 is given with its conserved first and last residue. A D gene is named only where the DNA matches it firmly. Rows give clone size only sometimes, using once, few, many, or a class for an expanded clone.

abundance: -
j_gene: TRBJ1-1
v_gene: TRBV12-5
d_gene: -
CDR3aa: CASGLYGVTEAFF
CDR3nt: TGTGCTAGTGGTTTGTACGGGGTCACTGAAGCTTTCTTT

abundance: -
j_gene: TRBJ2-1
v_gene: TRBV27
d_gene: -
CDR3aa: CASSPPGYEQFF
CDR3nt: TGTGCCAGCAGTCCGCCGGGCTATGAGCAGTTCTTC

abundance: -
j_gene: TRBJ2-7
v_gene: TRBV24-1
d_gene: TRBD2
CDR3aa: CATEAGGPTYEQYF
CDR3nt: TGTGCCACCGAGGCGGGAGGGCCCACCTACGAGCAGTACTTC

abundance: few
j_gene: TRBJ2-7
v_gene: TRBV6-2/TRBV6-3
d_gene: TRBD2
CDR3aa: CASSPGELAGVEQYF
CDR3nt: TGTGCCAGCAGTCCGGGCGAGCTAGCGGGAGTCGAGCAGTACTTC

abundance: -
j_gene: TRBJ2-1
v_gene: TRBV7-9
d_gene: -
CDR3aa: CASSLVSGEPYNEQFF
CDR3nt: TGTGCCAGCAGCTTAGTATCTGGGGAACCCTACAATGAGCAGTTCTTC

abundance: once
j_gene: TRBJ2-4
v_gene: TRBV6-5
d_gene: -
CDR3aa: CASKQIAKNIQYF
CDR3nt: TGTGCCAGCAAACAGATAGCCAAAAACATTCAGTACTTC

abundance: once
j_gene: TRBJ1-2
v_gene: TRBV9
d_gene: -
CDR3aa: CASSVDSGPDGANYGYTF
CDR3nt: TGTGCCAGCAGCGTAGATTCGGGTCCGGACGGAGCTAACTATGGCTACACCTTC

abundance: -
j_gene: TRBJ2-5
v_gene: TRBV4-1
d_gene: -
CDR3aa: CASSQLSYSETQYF
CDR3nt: TGCGCCAGCAGCCAACTTAGCTACAGCGAGACCCAGTACTTC

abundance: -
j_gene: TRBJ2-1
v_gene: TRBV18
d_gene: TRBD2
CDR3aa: CASSPPASLAGGREQFF
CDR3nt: TGTGCCAGCTCACCCCCGGCCTCGCTAGCGGGAGGTCGTGAGCAGTTCTTC

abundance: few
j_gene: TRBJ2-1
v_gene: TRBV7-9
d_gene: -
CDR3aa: CASYWRGEQFF
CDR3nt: TGTGCCAGCTATTGGCGCGGCGAGCAGTTCTTC

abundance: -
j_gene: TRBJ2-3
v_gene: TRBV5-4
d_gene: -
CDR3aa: CASSAGTGTDTQYF
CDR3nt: TGTGCCAGCAGCGCTGGGACCGGCACAGATACGCAGTATTTT

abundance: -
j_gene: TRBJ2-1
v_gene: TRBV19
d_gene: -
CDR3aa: CASSISRIDEQFF
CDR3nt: TGTGCCAGTAGTATCTCCAGAATCGATGAGCAGTTCTTC

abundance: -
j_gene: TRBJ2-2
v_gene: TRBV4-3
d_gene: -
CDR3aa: CASSRIWQGLDGELFF
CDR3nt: TGCGCCAGCAGCCGCATATGGCAGGGTTTGGACGGGGAGCTGTTTTTT

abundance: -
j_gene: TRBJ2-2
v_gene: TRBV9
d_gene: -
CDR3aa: CASSRRGGSGELFF
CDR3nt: TGTGCCAGCAGCCGAAGGGGGGGTTCCGGGGAGCTGTTTTTT

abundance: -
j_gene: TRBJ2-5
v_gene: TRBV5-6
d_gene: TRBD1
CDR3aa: CASSLGQGRGTQYF
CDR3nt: TGTGCCAGCAGCTTGGGACAGGGAAGGGGGACCCAGTACTTC

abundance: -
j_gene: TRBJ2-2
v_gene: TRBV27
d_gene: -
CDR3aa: CASSLGSGLRTGELFF
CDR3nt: TGTGCCAGCAGTTTAGGGTCGGGACTTAGGACCGGGGAGCTGTTTTTT

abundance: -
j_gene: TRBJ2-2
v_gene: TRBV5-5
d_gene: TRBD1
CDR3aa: CASRDRGYTGELFF
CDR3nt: TGTGCCAGCAGGGACAGGGGTTACACCGGGGAGCTGTTTTTT

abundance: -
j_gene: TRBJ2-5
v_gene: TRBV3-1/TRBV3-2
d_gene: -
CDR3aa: CASSQAPGWGYQYF
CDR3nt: TGTGCCAGCAGCCAAGCCCCAGGGTGGGGGTATCAGTACTTC

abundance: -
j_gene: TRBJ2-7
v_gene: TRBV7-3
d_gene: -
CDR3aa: CASRVYGAGTYEQYF
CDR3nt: TGTGCCAGCAGGGTATACGGAGCGGGTACCTACGAGCAGTACTTC

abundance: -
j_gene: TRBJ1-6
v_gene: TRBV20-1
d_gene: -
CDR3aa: CSAGPNSPLHF
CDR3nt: TGCAGTGCTGGCCCCAATTCACCCCTCCACTTT

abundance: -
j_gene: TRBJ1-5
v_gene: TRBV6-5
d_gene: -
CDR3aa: CASKGTLVNQPQHF
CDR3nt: TGTGCCAGCAAGGGAACACTTGTGAATCAGCCCCAGCATTTT

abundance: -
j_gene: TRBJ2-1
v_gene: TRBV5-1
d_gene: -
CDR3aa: CASSLQRGIQFF
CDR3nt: TGCGCCAGCAGCCTCCAAAGGGGGATTCAGTTCTTC

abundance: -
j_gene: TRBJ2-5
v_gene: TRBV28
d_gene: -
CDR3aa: CASSLSQETQYF
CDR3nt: TGTGCCAGCAGCCTTAGCCAAGAGACCCAGTACTTC

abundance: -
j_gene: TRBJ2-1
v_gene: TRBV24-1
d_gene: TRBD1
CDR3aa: CATSGAGTGGGYNEQFF
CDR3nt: TGTGCCACCAGTGGCGCCGGGACAGGGGGGGGATACAATGAGCAGTTCTTC

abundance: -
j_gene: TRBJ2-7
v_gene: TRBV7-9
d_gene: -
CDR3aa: CASSRPGDYEQYF
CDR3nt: TGTGCCAGCAGCCGCCCTGGGGACTACGAGCAGTACTTC

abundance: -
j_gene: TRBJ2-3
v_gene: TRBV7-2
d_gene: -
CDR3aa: CASSINRVADTQYF
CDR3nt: TGTGCCAGCAGCATAAACAGGGTAGCAGATACGCAGTATTTT

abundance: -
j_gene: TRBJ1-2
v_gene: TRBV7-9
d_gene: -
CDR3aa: CASSLGDGYTF
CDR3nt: TGTGCCAGCAGCTTAGGTGATGGCTACACCTTC

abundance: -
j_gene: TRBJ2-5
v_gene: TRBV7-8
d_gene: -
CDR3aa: CASSEKPLYQETQYF
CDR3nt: TGTGCCAGCAGCGAAAAACCTCTGTACCAAGAGACCCAGTACTTC

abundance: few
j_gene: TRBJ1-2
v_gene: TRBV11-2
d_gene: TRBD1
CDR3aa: CASSARQGLGGYTF
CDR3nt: TGTGCCAGCAGCGCGCGACAGGGACTAGGGGGCTACACCTTC

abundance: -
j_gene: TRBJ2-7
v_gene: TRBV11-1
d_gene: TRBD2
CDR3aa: CASTRIPGGRAGEQYF
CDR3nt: TGTGCCAGCACGCGGATCCCGGGCGGGAGGGCCGGTGAGCAGTACTTC

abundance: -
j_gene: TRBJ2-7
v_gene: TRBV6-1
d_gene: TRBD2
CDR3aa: CASSAHFTSGSSYEQYF
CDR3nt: TGTGCCAGCAGTGCCCATTTTACTAGCGGGAGCTCCTACGAGCAGTACTTC

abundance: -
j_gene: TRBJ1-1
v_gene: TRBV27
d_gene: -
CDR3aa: CASSTNMNTEAFF
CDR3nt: TGTGCCAGCAGTACTAATATGAACACTGAAGCTTTCTTT

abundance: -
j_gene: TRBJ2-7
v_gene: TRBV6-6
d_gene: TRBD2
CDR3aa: CASSYSGRGGTYEQYF
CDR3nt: TGTGCCAGCAGTTACTCTGGGCGGGGGGGTACCTACGAGCAGTACTTC

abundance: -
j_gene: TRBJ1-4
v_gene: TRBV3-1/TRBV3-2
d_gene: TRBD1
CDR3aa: CASSHGDRINEKLFF
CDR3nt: TGTGCCAGCAGCCATGGGGACAGAATTAATGAAAAACTGTTTTTT

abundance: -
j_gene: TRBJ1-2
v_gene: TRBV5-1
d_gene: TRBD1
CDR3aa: CASSVEGDRPNYGYTF
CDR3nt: TGCGCCAGCAGCGTGGAGGGGGACAGACCTAACTATGGCTACACCTTC

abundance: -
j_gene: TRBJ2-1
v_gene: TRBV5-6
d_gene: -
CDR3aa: CASSSGGSPYNEQFF
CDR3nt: TGTGCCAGCAGCTCCGGGGGCAGCCCCTACAATGAGCAGTTCTTC

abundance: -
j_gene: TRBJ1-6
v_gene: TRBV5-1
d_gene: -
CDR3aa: CASSLVPGADNSPLHF
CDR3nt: TGCGCCAGCAGCTTGGTTCCTGGGGCGGATAATTCACCCCTCCACTTT

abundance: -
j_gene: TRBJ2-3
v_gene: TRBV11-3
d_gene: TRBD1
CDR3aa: CASSHRDRGRQDTQYF
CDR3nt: TGTGCCAGCAGCCACAGGGACAGGGGGCGCCAAGATACGCAGTATTTT

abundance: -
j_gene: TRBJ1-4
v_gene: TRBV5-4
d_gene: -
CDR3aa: CASSPGGGVDEKLFF
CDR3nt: TGTGCCAGCAGCCCTGGGGGGGGCGTAGATGAAAAACTGTTTTTT

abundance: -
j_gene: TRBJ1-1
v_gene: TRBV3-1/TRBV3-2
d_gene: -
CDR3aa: CASSQDRQMNTEAFF
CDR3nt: TGTGCCAGCAGCCAAGATCGGCAGATGAACACTGAAGCTTTCTTT

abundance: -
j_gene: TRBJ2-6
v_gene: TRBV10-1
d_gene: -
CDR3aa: CASKGAGANVLTF
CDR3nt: TGCGCCAGCAAGGGAGCGGGGGCCAACGTCCTGACTTTC

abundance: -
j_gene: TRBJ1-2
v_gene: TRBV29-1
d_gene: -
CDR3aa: CSVEETGLYTF
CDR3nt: TGCAGCGTTGAGGAAACAGGGCTCTACACCTTC

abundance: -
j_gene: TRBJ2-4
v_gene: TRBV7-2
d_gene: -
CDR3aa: CASSFGDIAKNIQYF
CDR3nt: TGTGCCAGCAGCTTCGGAGATATAGCCAAAAACATTCAGTACTTC

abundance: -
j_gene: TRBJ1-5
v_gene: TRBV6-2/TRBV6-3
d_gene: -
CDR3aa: CASSYAGWEVDSNQPQHF
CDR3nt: TGTGCCAGCAGTTACGCGGGGTGGGAAGTTGATAGCAATCAGCCCCAGCATTTT

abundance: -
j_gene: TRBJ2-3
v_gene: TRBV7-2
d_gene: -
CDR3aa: CASSLAGLYTDTQYF
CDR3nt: TGTGCCAGCAGCTTAGCGGGACTTTACACAGATACGCAGTATTTT

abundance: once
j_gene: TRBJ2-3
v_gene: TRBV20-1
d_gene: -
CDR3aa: CSATGGTQYF
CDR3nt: TGCAGTGCTACAGGTGGTACGCAGTATTTT

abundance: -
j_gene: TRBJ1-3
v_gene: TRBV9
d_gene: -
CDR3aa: CASSPNQGYSGNTIYF
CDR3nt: TGTGCCAGCAGCCCTAATCAGGGGTACTCTGGAAACACCATATATTTT

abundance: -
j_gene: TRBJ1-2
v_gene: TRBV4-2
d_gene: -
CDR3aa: CASSQEPGAYGYTF
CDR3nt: TGTGCCAGCAGCCAAGAGCCGGGTGCCTATGGCTACACCTTC

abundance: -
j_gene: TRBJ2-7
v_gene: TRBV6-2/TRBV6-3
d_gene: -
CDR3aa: CASSYSVFSYEQYF
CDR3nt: TGTGCCAGCAGTTACTCCGTCTTCTCCTACGAGCAGTACTTC

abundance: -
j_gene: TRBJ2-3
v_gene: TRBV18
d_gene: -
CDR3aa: CASSSGRTTDTQYF
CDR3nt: TGTGCCAGCTCATCCGGACGGACCACAGATACGCAGTATTTT

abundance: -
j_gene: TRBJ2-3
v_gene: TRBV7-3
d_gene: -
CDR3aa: CASSRGLDPGTQYF
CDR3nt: TGTGCCAGCAGCCGAGGGCTGGACCCTGGTACGCAGTATTTT

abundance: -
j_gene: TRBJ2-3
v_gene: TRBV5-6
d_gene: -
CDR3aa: CASSSNLRDTQYF
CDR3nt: TGTGCCAGCAGCTCCAACCTAAGAGATACGCAGTATTTT

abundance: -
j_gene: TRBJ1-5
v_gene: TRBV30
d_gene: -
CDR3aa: CAWSTYNYRVSQPQHF
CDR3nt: TGTGCCTGGAGTACGTACAACTACAGGGTGAGTCAGCCCCAGCATTTT

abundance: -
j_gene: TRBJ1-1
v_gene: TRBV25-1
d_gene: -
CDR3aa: CASSLGRGTNTEAFF
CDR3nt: TGTGCCAGCAGCCTAGGCCGCGGGACGAACACTGAAGCTTTCTTT

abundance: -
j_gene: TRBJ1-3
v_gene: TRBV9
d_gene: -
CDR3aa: CASSVAEWGPGNTIYF
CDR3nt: TGTGCCAGCAGCGTAGCTGAGTGGGGGCCTGGAAACACCATATATTTT

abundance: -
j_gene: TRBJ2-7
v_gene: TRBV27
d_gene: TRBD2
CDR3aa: CASSQTREGANYEQYF
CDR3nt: TGTGCCAGCAGCCAAACGAGGGAGGGTGCGAACTACGAGCAGTACTTC

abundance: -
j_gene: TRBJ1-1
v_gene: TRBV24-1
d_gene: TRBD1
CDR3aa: CATRGTGNTEAFF
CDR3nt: TGTGCCACCCGGGGGACAGGGAACACTGAAGCTTTCTTT

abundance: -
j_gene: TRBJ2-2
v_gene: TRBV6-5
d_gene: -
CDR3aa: CASLRASTGELFF
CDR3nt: TGTGCCAGCCTCAGGGCTTCCACCGGGGAGCTGTTTTTT

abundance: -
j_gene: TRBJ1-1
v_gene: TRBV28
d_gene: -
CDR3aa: CASSLLGGPKEAFF
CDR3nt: TGTGCCAGCAGTTTATTGGGGGGCCCGAAGGAAGCTTTCTTT